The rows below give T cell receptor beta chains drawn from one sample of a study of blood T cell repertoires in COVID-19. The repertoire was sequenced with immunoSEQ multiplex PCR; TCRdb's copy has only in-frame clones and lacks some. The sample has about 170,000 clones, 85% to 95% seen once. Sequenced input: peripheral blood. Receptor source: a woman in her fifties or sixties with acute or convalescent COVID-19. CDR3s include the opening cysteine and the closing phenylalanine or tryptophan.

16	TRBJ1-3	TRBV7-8	CASSPPTDESGNTIYF
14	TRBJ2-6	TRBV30	CAREEGSGANVLTF
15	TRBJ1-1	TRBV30	CAWRGTIDRETEAFF
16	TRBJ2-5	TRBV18	CASSPTSGRRSETQYF
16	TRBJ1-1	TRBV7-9	CASSLVPPGAGTEAFF
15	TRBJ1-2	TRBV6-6	CASGEGAPRGYGYTF
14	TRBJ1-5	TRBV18	CASSPFTSGQPQHF
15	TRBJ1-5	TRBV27	CASSPGTGSNQPQHF
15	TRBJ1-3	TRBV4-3	CASSQVWRSGNTIYF
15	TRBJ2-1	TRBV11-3	CASSLGAGGDNEQFF
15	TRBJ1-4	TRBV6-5	CASSYGTTFNEKLFF
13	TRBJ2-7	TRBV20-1	CSASPGQSYEQYF
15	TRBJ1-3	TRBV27	CASSYGQGAGNTIYF
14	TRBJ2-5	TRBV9	CASSAGTGRETQYF
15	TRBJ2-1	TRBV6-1	CASSERQRVYNEQFF
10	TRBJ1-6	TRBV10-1	CASPEEPLHF
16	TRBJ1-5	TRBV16	CASSQSGGQVNQPQHF
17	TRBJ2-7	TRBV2	CASSRLAGVLLSYEQYF
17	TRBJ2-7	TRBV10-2	CASSESHGRDRAYEQYF
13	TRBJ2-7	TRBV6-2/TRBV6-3	CASSRSQGYEQYF
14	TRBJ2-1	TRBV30	CAWSFGRFHNEQFF
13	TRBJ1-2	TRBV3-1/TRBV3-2	CASSPGEKGGYTF
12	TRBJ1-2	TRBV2	CARSGQPNGYTF
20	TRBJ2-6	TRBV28	CASSSRFRGRGDSGANVLTF
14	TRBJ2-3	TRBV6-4	CASSDAGGPDTQYF
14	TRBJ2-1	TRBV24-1	CATSGGQGYNEQFF
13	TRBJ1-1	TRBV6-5	CASSRTGGPEAFF
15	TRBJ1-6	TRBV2	CASKSEDRPGSPLHF
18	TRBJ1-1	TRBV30	CAWSVWPGRTTINTEAFF
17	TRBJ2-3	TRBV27	CASSILLAGGPSDTQYF
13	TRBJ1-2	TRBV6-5	CASNHLANYGYTF
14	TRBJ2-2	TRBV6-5	CASSGQGATGELFF
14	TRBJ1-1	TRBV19	CASSPSGGSTEAFF
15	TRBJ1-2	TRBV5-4	CASSLIGTTNYGYTF
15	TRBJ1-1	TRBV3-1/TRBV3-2	CASSHDRDRNTEAFF
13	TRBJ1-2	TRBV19	CATPRDRIYGYTF
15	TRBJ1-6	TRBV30	CAWTGDWAYNSPLHF
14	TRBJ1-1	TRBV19	CAISAGGVNTEAFF
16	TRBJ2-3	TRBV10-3	CAIRPIGPARGDTQYF
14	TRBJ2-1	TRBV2	CASNSGRASSEQFF